Listed below are T cell receptor beta chains from one sample, sequenced in a study of blood T cell repertoires in COVID-19. Sequencing was performed with immunoSEQ multiplex PCR; in TCRdb, only in-frame clones are kept and a portion is missing. The data hold 400,000 to 450,000 clones, with approximately 90% observed a single time. The specimen was peripheral blood. These receptors all stem from a man younger than 30 with COVID-19, enrolled during active disease. CDR3s include the opening cysteine and the closing phenylalanine or tryptophan. Fields, in order: D gene, clone size, J gene, V gene, CDR3 protein, CDR3 DNA. A D gene is named only where the DNA matches it firmly. Clone size, where shown, is once, few, many, or a class for clones that have expanded.

d_call: -
clone_size: -
j_call: TRBJ1-5
v_call: TRBV6-1
cdr3_aa: CASSEGAGRMDQPQHF
cdr3_nt: TGTGCCAGCAGTGAAGGAGCAGGTCGAATGGATCAGCCCCAGCATTTT

d_call: -
clone_size: -
j_call: TRBJ2-1
v_call: TRBV3-1/TRBV3-2
cdr3_aa: CASSQSGGVGNEQFF
cdr3_nt: TGTGCCAGCAGCCAGTCCGGAGGCGTCGGCAATGAGCAGTTCTTC

d_call: -
clone_size: -
j_call: TRBJ2-6
v_call: TRBV5-5
cdr3_aa: CASSLGQFSGANVLTF
cdr3_nt: TGTGCCAGCAGCTTGGGACAGTTCTCTGGGGCCAACGTCCTGACTTTC

d_call: -
clone_size: -
j_call: TRBJ1-2
v_call: TRBV7-9
cdr3_aa: CASSLGETEYYGYTF
cdr3_nt: TGTGCCAGCAGCTTAGGCGAGACAGAATACTATGGCTACACCTTC

d_call: -
clone_size: -
j_call: TRBJ1-2
v_call: TRBV12-3/TRBV12-4
cdr3_aa: CASSFQGAGGYTF
cdr3_nt: TGTGCCAGCAGTTTTCAGGGCGCCGGTGGCTACACCTTC

d_call: -
clone_size: -
j_call: TRBJ2-3
v_call: TRBV5-4
cdr3_aa: CASSSGTLTTDTQYF
cdr3_nt: TGTGCCAGCAGCTCCGGGACTTTAACCACAGATACGCAGTATTTT

d_call: TRBD1
clone_size: -
j_call: TRBJ2-2
v_call: TRBV6-5
cdr3_aa: CASREGQGYAGELFF
cdr3_nt: TGTGCCAGCAGGGAGGGACAGGGGTACGCCGGGGAGCTGTTTTTT

d_call: TRBD1
clone_size: -
j_call: TRBJ2-1
v_call: TRBV19
cdr3_aa: CASSIGDRGPNEQFF
cdr3_nt: TGTGCCAGTAGTATAGGGGACAGGGGACCCAATGAGCAGTTCTTC

d_call: -
clone_size: -
j_call: TRBJ1-6
v_call: TRBV2
cdr3_aa: CASSVTNGNSPLHF
cdr3_nt: TGTGCCAGCAGTGTGACAAACGGTAATTCACCCCTCCACTTT

d_call: -
clone_size: -
j_call: TRBJ1-2
v_call: TRBV2
cdr3_aa: CASSESPRTYGYTF
cdr3_nt: TGTGCCAGCAGTGAAAGTCCCAGAACCTATGGCTACACCTTC

d_call: -
clone_size: -
j_call: TRBJ2-1
v_call: TRBV19
cdr3_aa: CASSSHRSRVVLNEQFF
cdr3_nt: TGTGCCAGTAGTTCCCACCGTAGCAGGGTGGTCTTGAATGAGCAGTTCTTC

d_call: -
clone_size: -
j_call: TRBJ2-1
v_call: TRBV7-8
cdr3_aa: CASSRRKAAYNEQFF
cdr3_nt: TGTGCCAGCAGCCGCCGCAAAGCGGCCTACAATGAGCAGTTCTTC

d_call: -
clone_size: -
j_call: TRBJ2-5
v_call: TRBV25-1
cdr3_aa: CASLGAGRETQYF
cdr3_nt: TGTGCCAGCTTAGGGGCAGGTCGCGAGACCCAGTACTTC

d_call: -
clone_size: -
j_call: TRBJ2-7
v_call: TRBV7-9
cdr3_aa: CAVSSETAAWEQYF
cdr3_nt: TGTGCCGTCTCCTCTGAGACAGCCGCGTGGGAGCAGTACTTC

d_call: -
clone_size: few
j_call: TRBJ2-7
v_call: TRBV4-1
cdr3_aa: CASSQEGRGAYEQYF
cdr3_nt: TGCGCCAGCAGCCAAGAGGGGCGGGGTGCCTACGAGCAGTACTTC

d_call: -
clone_size: -
j_call: TRBJ1-4
v_call: TRBV18
cdr3_aa: CASSPGGEDEKLFF
cdr3_nt: TGTGCCAGCTCACCAGGGGGCGAAGATGAAAAACTGTTTTTT

d_call: TRBD1
clone_size: once
j_call: TRBJ2-7
v_call: TRBV27
cdr3_aa: CASSSRDRLYEQYF
cdr3_nt: TGTGCCAGCAGTTCCCGGGACAGACTTTACGAGCAGTACTTC

d_call: -
clone_size: -
j_call: TRBJ1-2
v_call: TRBV5-1
cdr3_aa: CASSLEPGRGYTF
cdr3_nt: TGCGCCAGCAGCTTGGAGCCAGGGCGAGGCTACACCTTC

d_call: TRBD1
clone_size: -
j_call: TRBJ2-7
v_call: TRBV24-1
cdr3_aa: CATSDRDRGSNEQYF
cdr3_nt: TGTGCCACCAGTGACCGCGACAGGGGGTCGAACGAGCAGTACTTC

d_call: TRBD1
clone_size: -
j_call: TRBJ2-1
v_call: TRBV6-5
cdr3_aa: CASSYSRQGPYNEQFF
cdr3_nt: TGTGCCAGCAGTTACTCCCGACAGGGCCCCTACAATGAGCAGTTCTTC

d_call: -
clone_size: -
j_call: TRBJ2-5
v_call: TRBV10-2
cdr3_aa: CASRAFRETQYF
cdr3_nt: TGCGCCAGCAGGGCCTTCAGGGAGACCCAGTACTTC

d_call: -
clone_size: -
j_call: TRBJ2-6
v_call: TRBV6-7
cdr3_aa: CASSLWTSHSGANVLTF
cdr3_nt: TGTGCCAGCAGTCTCTGGACATCCCACTCTGGGGCCAACGTCCTGACTTTC